Listed below are T cell receptor beta chains from one sample, sequenced in a study of follicular helper T cells after annual influenza vaccination. Only in-frame clones appear in the TCRdb table, and some are missing; sequencing was by immunoSEQ multiplex PCR. The sample carries about 10,000 clones, roughly 80% recorded once. Sequencing was performed on CXCR5+ CD38- circulating T follicular helper cells from blood, taken on the day of influenza vaccination. These receptor sequences come from an adult who received the influenza vaccine. CDR3s include the opening cysteine and the closing phenylalanine or tryptophan. D genes are given only for firm matches. A clone size is listed for some rows: how often the clone was seen (once, few, many), or a class if it is expanded.

J: TRBJ2-3
D: TRBD2
size: few
V: TRBV7-8
DNA: TGTGCCAGCAGCTCCACGGGACTAGCTCCAGATACGCAGTATTTT
CDR3: CASSSTGLAPDTQYF

J: TRBJ2-3
D: TRBD2
size: NA
V: TRBV18
DNA: TGTGCCAGCTCACTCCGGAGCGGGGACCCCACAGATACGCAGTATTTT
CDR3: CASSLRSGDPTDTQYF

J: TRBJ1-6
D: NA
size: NA
V: TRBV2
DNA: TGTGCCGGAAAAGGGGGGGCGCAGGGTTATTCACCCCTCCACTTT
CDR3: CAGKGGAQGYSPLHF

J: TRBJ2-5
D: NA
size: NA
V: TRBV2
DNA: TGTGCCAGCAGTGAAGTCCCGCGGGGGCCGACCCAGTACTTC
CDR3: CASSEVPRGPTQYF

J: TRBJ2-1
D: NA
size: NA
V: TRBV5-1
DNA: TGCGCCAGCAGCTTGGACGGCTCTTGGAATGAGCAGTTCTTC
CDR3: CASSLDGSWNEQFF

J: TRBJ2-7
D: NA
size: NA
V: TRBV10-3
DNA: TGTGCCATCAGTGAGCCTGGGATGGGGCCTATCTACGAGCAGTACTTC
CDR3: CAISEPGMGPIYEQYF

J: TRBJ1-2
D: NA
size: NA
V: TRBV6-5
DNA: TGTGCCAGCAGTTACTCTCAGAACTATAACTATGGCTACACCTTC
CDR3: CASSYSQNYNYGYTF

J: TRBJ2-4
D: TRBD2
size: NA
V: TRBV4-2
DNA: TGTGCCAGCAGCCAAAACTACGGGACTAGCGGAAACATTCAGTACTTC
CDR3: CASSQNYGTSGNIQYF

J: TRBJ1-4
D: NA
size: NA
V: TRBV7-8
DNA: TGTGCCAGCAGCTTAGGTGGGAGCGAAAAACTGTTTTTT
CDR3: CASSLGGSEKLFF

J: TRBJ2-1
D: TRBD1
size: NA
V: TRBV27
DNA: TGTGCCAGCAGAGGGACAGACAACGTAGGGTCCTACAATGAGCAGTTCTTC
CDR3: CASRGTDNVGSYNEQFF

J: TRBJ2-3
D: NA
size: NA
V: TRBV7-6
DNA: TGTGCCAGCAGCCCTGGTAGTGGATGGACAGATACGCAGTATTTT
CDR3: CASSPGSGWTDTQYF

J: TRBJ2-7
D: NA
size: NA
V: TRBV28
DNA: TGTGCCAGCAGTCCGCCGGCAGGGGACTCCTACGAGCAGTACTTC
CDR3: CASSPPAGDSYEQYF

J: TRBJ1-2
D: TRBD1
size: NA
V: TRBV19
DNA: TGTGCCAGTAGTATCGAGGACAGGGGTTACTATGGCTACACCTTC
CDR3: CASSIEDRGYYGYTF

J: TRBJ1-2
D: NA
size: NA
V: TRBV28
DNA: TGTGCCAGCAGCCCGTCCGGGACTCGAGACTATGGCTACACCTTC
CDR3: CASSPSGTRDYGYTF

J: TRBJ2-4
D: TRBD1
size: few
V: TRBV5-4
DNA: TGTGCCAGCAGCTATCCGGGACAGGGGGCAAAAAACATTCAGTACTTC
CDR3: CASSYPGQGAKNIQYF

J: TRBJ2-6
D: TRBD1
size: NA
V: TRBV4-2
DNA: TGTGCCAGCAGCCAAACAGGGGACCCTGGGGCCAACGTCCTGACTTTC
CDR3: CASSQTGDPGANVLTF

J: TRBJ2-3
D: TRBD2
size: NA
V: TRBV11-2
DNA: TGTGCCAGCAGCCGCCGCCCAACTAGCGGTTCCGCAGATACGCAGTATTTT
CDR3: CASSRRPTSGSADTQYF

J: TRBJ2-3
D: NA
size: NA
V: TRBV10-3
DNA: TGTGCCATCAGTGAAAACGATGCCACAGATACGCAGTATTTT
CDR3: CAISENDATDTQYF

J: TRBJ2-7
D: TRBD1
size: NA
V: TRBV25-1
DNA: TGTGCCAGCAGCGGGGACAGATCCTACGAGCAGTACTTC
CDR3: CASSGDRSYEQYF

J: TRBJ1-1
D: TRBD1
size: NA
V: TRBV15
DNA: TGTGCCACCAGCAGGGGACAGTCCACGGACACTGAAGCTTTCTTT
CDR3: CATSRGQSTDTEAFF

J: TRBJ1-2
D: NA
size: NA
V: TRBV6-5
DNA: TGTGCCAGCAGTTACGACAGTAACTATGGCTACACCTTC
CDR3: CASSYDSNYGYTF

J: TRBJ2-5
D: NA
size: NA
V: TRBV7-2
DNA: TGTGCCAGCAGCCTAACCGGGAAACCGGAGACCCAGTACTTC
CDR3: CASSLTGKPETQYF

J: TRBJ2-7
D: NA
size: NA
V: TRBV20-1
DNA: TGCAGTGCCCAGCACTCCTACGAGCAGTACTTC
CDR3: CSAQHSYEQYF

J: TRBJ1-1
D: NA
size: NA
V: TRBV28
DNA: TGTGCCAGCAGTTCATATGGGGGGAACACTGAAGCTTTCTTT
CDR3: CASSSYGGNTEAFF

J: TRBJ2-7
D: TRBD2
size: NA
V: TRBV4-2
DNA: TGTGCCAGCAGCCGTGACGCTAGCGGAAAATCCTACGAGCAGTACTTC
CDR3: CASSRDASGKSYEQYF

J: TRBJ1-1
D: NA
size: NA
V: TRBV6-5
DNA: TGTGCCAGCGGGTTAAAAGCCTTAATGAACACTGAAGCTTTCTTT
CDR3: CASGLKALMNTEAFF

J: TRBJ2-7
D: TRBD1
size: few
V: TRBV2
DNA: TGTGCCAGCAGTACAGGGGGCGCCTACGAGCAGTACTTC
CDR3: CASSTGGAYEQYF

J: TRBJ1-1
D: NA
size: once
V: TRBV19
DNA: TGTGCCAGTAGTCTCAAGGGGGTTCCCAACACTGAAGCTTTCTTT
CDR3: CASSLKGVPNTEAFF

J: TRBJ2-1
D: NA
size: NA
V: TRBV7-2
DNA: TGTGCCAGCAGCTTACCCCAGGGGAATGAGCAGTTCTTC
CDR3: CASSLPQGNEQFF

J: TRBJ1-5
D: TRBD1
size: NA
V: TRBV6-5
DNA: TGTGCCAGCAGCCGGGACAGGGGACAGCCCCAGCATTTT
CDR3: CASSRDRGQPQHF

J: TRBJ2-7
D: NA
size: NA
V: TRBV6-5
DNA: TGTGCCAGCAAAGCTAGGGGGTTTTCCTACGAGCAGTACTTC
CDR3: CASKARGFSYEQYF

J: TRBJ1-3
D: NA
size: NA
V: TRBV30
DNA: TGTGCCTGGAGTGTTCTGAGCTCTGGAAACACCATATATTTT
CDR3: CAWSVLSSGNTIYF

J: TRBJ2-7
D: NA
size: NA
V: TRBV28
DNA: TGTGCCAGCAGGGCAGGGTGGGAGCAGTACTTC
CDR3: CASRAGWEQYF

J: TRBJ1-1
D: NA
size: NA
V: TRBV7-9
DNA: TGTGCCAGCAGCTTCGACTCGGGACGGCCCACTGAAGCTTTCTTT
CDR3: CASSFDSGRPTEAFF

J: TRBJ1-6
D: NA
size: few
V: TRBV5-1
DNA: TGCGCCAGCAGCTCAGGGTCTGGGAATTCACCCCTCCACTTT
CDR3: CASSSGSGNSPLHF

J: TRBJ1-4
D: NA
size: NA
V: TRBV7-2
DNA: TGTGCCTCCTCCAGGGGAACTAATGAAAAACTGTTTTTT
CDR3: CASSRGTNEKLFF

J: TRBJ2-1
D: NA
size: NA
V: TRBV7-2
DNA: TGTGCCAGCAGCTCCCACAATGAGCAGTTCTTC
CDR3: CASSSHNEQFF

J: TRBJ1-2
D: NA
size: NA
V: TRBV6-1
DNA: TGTGCCAGCAGTGAAGCGCTTCTAGGTGGCAGACTTAAAGTAGGCTACACCTTC
CDR3: CASSEALLGGRLKVGYTF

J: TRBJ2-7
D: NA
size: NA
V: TRBV6-5
DNA: TGTGCCAGCAGTTACGAGGGGGGGGGCTCCTACGAGCAGTACTTC
CDR3: CASSYEGGGSYEQYF

J: TRBJ1-1
D: NA
size: NA
V: TRBV29-1
DNA: TGCAGCGTTGTGACCTCCGTTGAAGCTTTCTTT
CDR3: CSVVTSVEAFF

J: TRBJ2-5
D: NA
size: NA
V: TRBV7-8
DNA: TGTGCCAGCAGCTCGCGGGAGACCCAGTACTTC
CDR3: CASSSRETQYF

J: TRBJ2-3
D: NA
size: NA
V: TRBV27
DNA: TGTGCCAGCATGTCCCTGAAGGGTTCCACAGATACGCAGTATTTT
CDR3: CASMSLKGSTDTQYF

J: TRBJ1-5
D: TRBD1
size: NA
V: TRBV28
DNA: TGTGCCAGCAGTCGCACCGGGACAGGCCATCAGCCCCAGCATTTT
CDR3: CASSRTGTGHQPQHF

J: TRBJ2-3
D: NA
size: NA
V: TRBV20-1
DNA: TGCAGTGCTAGATTGGGAGATACGCAGTATTTT
CDR3: CSARLGDTQYF

J: TRBJ1-2
D: TRBD1
size: NA
V: TRBV5-1
DNA: TGCGCCAGCAGCTTCCTCCCCGGACAGGCCGACTACACCTTC
CDR3: CASSFLPGQADYTF

J: TRBJ2-3
D: TRBD1
size: NA
V: TRBV6-5
DNA: TGTGCCAGCAGTCCGCCGGGACAGTTCACAGATACGCAGTATTTT
CDR3: CASSPPGQFTDTQYF

J: TRBJ2-7
D: NA
size: once
V: TRBV30
DNA: TGTGCCTGGAGTCAACAGGGTTACGAGCAGTACTTC
CDR3: CAWSQQGYEQYF

J: TRBJ2-2
D: TRBD1
size: NA
V: TRBV10-3
DNA: TGTGCCATCAGGCTCGGACAGGCGAACACCGGGGAGCTGTTTTTT
CDR3: CAIRLGQANTGELFF

J: TRBJ2-5
D: TRBD1
size: NA
V: TRBV5-6
DNA: TGTGCCAGCAGCTTAGGGGGACAGGGGGCGCAGGGGACCCAGTACTTC
CDR3: CASSLGGQGAQGTQYF

J: TRBJ1-5
D: NA
size: few
V: TRBV6-1
DNA: TGTGCCAGCAGTGAAGTAGGGACCCCTGGCTATCAGCCCCAGCATTTT
CDR3: CASSEVGTPGYQPQHF

J: TRBJ2-2
D: NA
size: once
V: TRBV30
DNA: TGTGCCTGGAGTCCCAGTAGGAGTCGGAGCACCGGGGAGCTGTTTTTT
CDR3: CAWSPSRSRSTGELFF